The sequence of this TCR beta chain was determined in a study of blood T cell repertoires in COVID-19. Across the study: Specimens from acute and convalescent COVID-19 originated in the United States, Italy and Spain. The cDNA or gDNA used as material had been derived from T cells, B-cell-depleted T cells, or PBMCs.

Seattle-derived patients entered the study during active infection and were followed longitudinally. In the study's own analysis: Estimation of nucleated cell counts relied on the amplification of reference gene primers. Using immunoSEQ multiplex PCR, the repertoire was profiled, and TCRdb retains in-frame clones only, with some absent. V and J calls and clone size are those listed in that table; D and trimming were worked out from the DNA. This sample has 450,000 or so clones, with approximately 89% found just once. The V gene end was trimmed by 6 bases and the J gene end by 9 bases; junction bases not matched to a gene: 6. Germline V gene data show CDR1 as MNHEY and CDR2 as SVGAGI. CDR3 length: 13 amino acids.

The sample comprised peripheral blood. The chain couples TRBV6-5 to TRBJ2-1; 9 nucleotides match TRBD2. This TCR was recovered from a young man with COVID-19, enrolled during active disease. CDR3 in DNA: TGTGCCAGCAGGGGGACTAGCCTGGGTGAGCAGTTCTTC. Translation gives CASRGTSLGEQFF.